These 29 T cell receptor beta chains came from one sample sequenced in a study of T cells in Graves' hyperthyroidism and ophthalmopathy. TCR beta CDR3 regions were amplified from RNA transcripts. First-round RT-PCR targeting the TCR CDR3 was performed with the HTBI primer set. TCRdb called the multiplex PCR reads again in MiXCR, with one record for every CDR3 protein. The sample consists of a few hundred thousand distinct CDR3 sequences, approximately 15% of them appearing once. Sequencing was performed on blood. These receptors were obtained from a woman aged 25 to 39 with Graves' hyperthyroidism.

This clonotype was detected ten times or more. This chain uses TRBV5-8 with TRBJ2-7, with TRBD1 identical over 8 bases. Trimming removed 4 bases from V and 5 bases from J; junction bases left unmatched: 8. The CDR3 length is 14 residues. Germline values: CDR1 SGHTS, CDR2 YDEGEE. The CDR3 protein is CASSRWQGADEQYF. CDR3 bases: TGTGCCAGCAGCCGGTGGCAGGGGGCGGACGAGCAGTACTTC.

This clonotype was recorded many times. The CDR3 reads CASSYPRQGGKETQYF. As DNA, the CDR3 is TGTGCCAGCAGTTACCCGCGACAGGGGGGCAAAGAGACCCAGTACTTC. The chain couples TRBV6-6 to TRBJ2-5, with 9 bases fitting TRBD1. This CDR3 is 16 amino acids long. Germline V gives CDR1 MNHNY, CDR2 SVGAGI (reference sequence). Germline trimming cut 2 bases from V and 3 bases from J; bases unmatched to any gene: 7.

This clonotype was seen at least ten times. The chain combines TRBV11-2 with TRBJ2-7, with 9 nucleotides matching TRBD1. Losses at the gene ends were 1 base for V and 3 bases for J; bases not matched to a gene: 13. CDR1 and CDR2 from the germline V gene are SGHAT and FQNNGV. This CDR3 has 18 amino acids. CDR3 sequence reads: CASSLVGGQGPSSYEQYF. The CDR3, as DNA: TGTGCCAGCAGCTTAGTAGGGGGACAGGGACCATCTAGCTACGAGCAGTACTTC. Based on the CDR3 plus reference TRBV11-2 and TRBJ2-7, the full variable domain is EAGVAQSPRYKIIEKRQSVAFWCNPISGHATLYWYQQILGQGPKLLIQFQNNGVVDDSQLPKDRFSAERLKGVDSTLKIQPAKLEDSAVYLCASSLVGGQGPSSYEQYFGPGTRLTVT.

This sequence joins TRBV19 and TRBJ1-1; D is perhaps TRBD1 (6 bases). From germline, CDR1 is LNHDA and CDR2 SQIVND (reference sequence). The CDR3 has 15 residues. V gave up 5 bases and J gave up 3 bases, with 16 bases separating them. CDR3 nucleotides: TGTGCCAGTAGTCCCGGACAGACACTCGACACTGAAGCTTTCTTT. Protein product: CASSPGQTLDTEAFF.

This clonotype has ten or more counts. The V and J genes are TRBV7-8 and TRBJ2-3; D might be TRBD1 (5 bases). The length of the CDR3 is 17 residues. Germline V gene lookup returns CDR1 SGHVS and CDR2 FQNEAQ. Trimming stripped 0 bases from V and 1 base from J, with 14 bases between. CDR3 region: CASSLALKGKGTDTQYF. CDR3 sequence (DNA): TGTGCCAGCAGCTTAGCGCTTAAGGGGAAAGGCACAGATACGCAGTATTTT.

This clonotype has a count of ten or more. This chain connects TRBV7-8 to TRBJ1-1; TRBD1 matches at 8 bases. The J segment lost 3 bases and the V segment lost 8 bases, leaving 8 bases of the junction unmatched. This CDR3 spans 14 amino acids. Germline V gene sequence: CDR1 SGHVS, CDR2 FQNEAQ. The CDR3 region is CASLLTGADTEAFF. DNA of the CDR3: TGTGCCAGCCTTTTGACAGGGGCGGACACTGAAGCTTTCTTT.

This clonotype was seen at least ten times. V usage is TRBV12-3 or TRBV12-4 and J usage is TRBJ1-1, with no clear D. Trimming took off 2 bases at V and 3 bases at J, with 7 bases between the two ends. This CDR3 region has 13 residues. CDR3 nucleotide sequence: TGTGCCAGCAGTTTAAATCAGGACACTGAAGCTTTCTTT. Translated: CASSLNQDTEAFF.

The chain couples TRBV28 to TRBJ1-1; perhaps TRBD1 as D (5 bases). The CDR3 totals 16 residues. Between the trimmed V and J ends, which lost 4 bases and 5 bases, there was a span of 20 bases. Germline V gives CDR1 MDHEN, CDR2 SYDVKM. CDR3 nucleotides: TGTGCCAGCAGTTCAGCATCGGCAGGGTCGGGAACTGAAGCTTTCTTT. Translated: CASSSASAGSGTEAFF.

This clonotype was picked up a small number of times. This clone may be a read error of a much larger clone one base away. This rearrangement joins TRBV3-1 to TRBJ2-1, with D uncertain. The CDR3 loop spans 11 amino acids. V lost 2 bases to trimming and J lost 6 bases, with 2 bases between them. The V gene's germline CDR1 is LGHDT and CDR2 YNNKEL (reference sequence). The CDR3 reads CASSQFNEQFF. The CDR3 DNA is TGTGCCAGCAGCCAATTCAATGAGCAGTTCTTC.

This clonotype was detected ten times or more. CDR3 residues: CAIRNTGGNTEAFF. The CDR3 DNA reads as TGTGCCATCAGGAATACAGGGGGGAACACTGAAGCTTTCTTT. The rearrangement uses TRBV10-3 and TRBJ1-1; 8 bases line up with TRBD1. Trimming took 6 bases from V and 1 from J; bases not matched to a gene: 4. The CDR3 extends over 14 amino acids. CDR1 and CDR2 from the germline V gene are ENHRY and SYGVKD.

Worth noting for this clonotype: A much larger clone is a single base away; this may be a read error. The chain combines TRBV9 with TRBJ2-3; 8 bases align to TRBD2. Losses at the gene ends were 9 bases for V and 1 base for J; bases not matched to a gene: 13. Germline V gives CDR1 SGDLS, CDR2 YYNGEE. The CDR3 sequence is 16 residues long. The CDR3 DNA is TGTGCCACCAGTGCGGCGAGCGGGAGAGGCACAGATACGCAGTATTTT. Amino acids: CATSAASGRGTDTQYF.

The chain carries TRBV10-3 and TRBJ2-1; TRBD2 matches 9 bases. This CDR3 has 16 amino acids. The germline V gene has CDR1 ENHRY and CDR2 SYGVKD. V dropped 0 bases and J dropped 4; count of bases not matched to a gene: 4. CDR3 protein: CAISESPSGKYNEQFF. CDR3 sequence (DNA): TGTGCCATCAGTGAGTCGCCTAGCGGGAAATACAATGAGCAGTTCTTC.

At least ten counts were recorded for this clonotype. The chain couples TRBV30 to TRBJ1-1, with D possibly being TRBD1 (5 bases). This CDR3 region has 13 residues. V lost 2 bases and J 0 bases, leaving 7 bases between the germline ends. The germline CDR1 and CDR2 sequences are GTSNPN and SVGIG (reference sequence). CDR3 protein: CAWSYRLNTEAFF. The CDR3 coding sequence is TGTGCCTGGAGTTACAGGCTGAACACTGAAGCTTTCTTT.

Concerning this clonotype: A much larger clone differs by one base, so this may be a read error. The V and J genes are TRBV2 and TRBJ2-7; TRBD1 is a possible D gene (5 bases). Germline-derived CDR1 and CDR2 are SNHLY and FYNNEI. This CDR3 has 17 residues. Written as DNA, the CDR3 is TGTGCCAGCGGTGAGAGTAATTTCGACAGACTTGCCTACGAGCAGTACTTC. It encodes CASGESNFDRLAYEQYF.

This clonotype was counted between two and nine times. V usage is TRBV29-1 and J usage is TRBJ2-7; 16 nucleotides line up with TRBD2. This CDR3 spans 16 amino acids. Unmatched junction bases numbered 8, after V lost 4 bases and J lost 5 bases. Germline CDR1 and CDR2: SQVTM and ANQGSEA. The CDR3 DNA follows: TGCAGCGTTGCCGGGACTAGCGGGAGGGCCGGGCACGAGCAGTACTTC. It codes for CSVAGTSGRAGHEQYF.

The sample holds many counts of this clonotype. The chain uses TRBV11-2 and TRBJ2-1; D may be TRBD2 (5 bases). Between the trimmed V and J ends, which lost 5 bases and 4 bases, there was a span of 18 bases. The CDR3 contains 16 residues. Per germline, CDR1 SGHAT and CDR2 FQNNGV. The CDR3 DNA reads as TGTGCCAGCAGCCGAGATAGCGCGACCGGGTACAATGAGCAGTTCTTC. Translated, it gives CASSRDSATGYNEQFF.

The rearrangement links TRBV6-1 to TRBJ1-1; possibly TRBD1 for D (5 bases). The germline CDR1 and CDR2 sequences are MNHNS and SASEGT. Trimming cost V 1 base and J 4 bases, with 7 bases left between them. The CDR3 length is 13 residues. In nucleotides, the CDR3 is TGTGCCAGCAGTGAAGGGGGCTTCACTGAAGCTTTCTTT. Translated, it gives CASSEGGFTEAFF.

This clonotype has only a few counts. This rearrangement joins TRBV7-9 to TRBJ1-3; the D is unclear. Between the trimmed V and J ends, which lost 0 bases and 4 bases, there was a span of 10 bases. Germline CDR1 and CDR2: SEHNR and FQNEAQ (reference sequence). The length of the CDR3 is 15 residues. The CDR3 coding sequence is TGTGCCAGCAGCTTAGCCTCTGGGTTCGGAAACACCATATATTTT. This sequence encodes CASSLASGFGNTIYF.

This clonotype was detected only a few times. The CDR3 region is CACIAFTFTSGRTDTQYF. As DNA, the CDR3 is TGTGCCTGCATCGCTTTCACTTTTACTAGCGGGAGAACAGATACGCAGTATTTT. The rearrangement joins TRBV30 to TRBJ2-3; TRBD2 matches at 11 bases. Per germline, CDR1 GTSNPN and CDR2 SVGIG (reference sequence). The CDR3 totals 18 residues. V was clipped by 6 bases and J by 3 bases; unmatched bases: 17.

This clonotype occurred a few times. The CDR3: CATGDRSKNIQYF. The CDR3 DNA follows: TGTGCCACTGGGGACAGGTCCAAAAACATTCAGTACTTC. V and J are TRBV25-1 and TRBJ2-4; 8 bases line up with TRBD1. In germline, CDR1 is MGHDK, CDR2 SYGVNS. The CDR3 covers 13 residues. Trimming removed 10 bases from V and 2 bases from J; junction bases left unmatched: 4.

In its sample, this clonotype was seen a few times. V usage is TRBV4-1 and J usage is TRBJ1-5; a possible D gene is TRBD1 (5 bases). The length of the CDR3 is 15 residues. Trimming left V 0 bases short and J 7 bases short, with 13 bases between. Germline values: CDR1 MGHRA, CDR2 YSYEKL. CDR3 sequence reads: CASSQDQGSHQPQHF. The CDR3, as DNA: TGCGCCAGCAGCCAAGATCAGGGCTCGCACCAGCCCCAGCATTTT.

This clonotype was seen many times. The chain is built from TRBV3-1 and TRBJ2-3; 7 nucleotides line up with TRBD1. Germline V lookup: CDR1 LGHDT, CDR2 YNNKEL (reference sequence). CDR3 length: 16 residues. The junction had 6 bases not matched to a gene; V was cut back by 1 base and J by 2 bases. For the CDR3, the DNA is TGTGCCAGCAGCCAAGTGCCAGGGGGTGTCACAGATACGCAGTATTTT. Its translation is CASSQVPGGVTDTQYF.

This clonotype was seen only a few times. The chain links TRBV4-1 to TRBJ2-7; tentatively, D is TRBD1 (5 bases). The CDR3 consists of 17 residues. The V end lost 0 bases, the J end lost 4 bases, and 19 bases lay between the germline ends. The germline V gene has CDR1 MGHRA and CDR2 YSYEKL. The chain's CDR3 is CASSQEVQRQQNYEQYF. The DNA for the CDR3 is TGCGCCAGCAGCCAAGAGGTTCAGAGACAGCAAAATTACGAGCAGTACTTC.

This clonotype was picked up a small number of times. This chain uses TRBV6-1 with TRBJ2-1, with TRBD2 matching over 7 bases. This CDR3 contains 15 residues. V lost 6 bases and J lost 0; bases outside the gene matches: 5. Germline V CDR1 and CDR2: MNHNS, SASEGT. The CDR3 is CASSHREDSYNEQFF. Here the CDR3 DNA reads TGTGCCAGCAGCCATCGGGAGGACTCCTACAATGAGCAGTTCTTC.

This clonotype was detected only a few times. This chain uses TRBV18 with TRBJ1-5; TRBD1 aligns across 10 bases. Unmatched junction bases numbered 9, after V lost 4 bases and J lost 6 bases. In germline, CDR1 is KGHSH, CDR2 LQKENI. The CDR3 has 16 residues. The CDR3 is CASSLTGTGVGQPQHF. The DNA for the CDR3 is TGTGCCAGCTCACTTACCGGGACAGGGGTAGGTCAGCCCCAGCATTTT.

J is TRBJ2-2 and V is TRBV12-5; TRBD1 aligns across 8 bases. Germline V CDR1 and CDR2: LGHNT, FRNRAP. This CDR3 has 14 residues. V was clipped by 6 bases and J by 7 bases; unmatched bases: 7. CDR3 nucleotides: TGTGCTAGTGGGATGACAGGGGCGGGCGGGGAGCTGTTTTTT. Residues: CASGMTGAGGELFF.

There are many counts of this clonotype. This sequence joins TRBV12-3 or TRBV12-4 and TRBJ2-1; D not resolved. The CDR3 has 14 residues. The ends were cut back, 6 bases at V and 4 bases at J, with 13 bases in the middle. The CDR3 loop reads CASRASGQYNEQFF. The CDR3 DNA is TGTGCCAGCAGGGCTAGTGGGCAATACAATGAGCAGTTCTTC.

The chain couples TRBV5-1 to TRBJ2-2; D remains unclear. Trimming stripped 3 bases from V and 6 bases from J, with 12 bases between. The CDR3 is 14 amino acids. Germline values: CDR1 SGHRS, CDR2 YFSETQ. Here the CDR3 reads CASSSLTMAGELFF. The CDR3 DNA reads as TGCGCCAGCAGCTCCTTAACTATGGCCGGGGAGCTGTTTTTT.

This clonotype was found many times. The rearrangement uses TRBV5-1 and TRBJ1-1, with TRBD1 matching 11 bases. V shed 0 bases, J shed 10 bases, and the junction held 5 bases outside the gene matches. CDR1 is SGHRS and CDR2 is YFSETQ in the germline V gene. The CDR3 contains 14 residues. The CDR3: CASSLEGQGARAFF. The CDR3 coding sequence is TGCGCCAGCAGCTTGGAAGGACAGGGGGCGAGAGCTTTCTTT.